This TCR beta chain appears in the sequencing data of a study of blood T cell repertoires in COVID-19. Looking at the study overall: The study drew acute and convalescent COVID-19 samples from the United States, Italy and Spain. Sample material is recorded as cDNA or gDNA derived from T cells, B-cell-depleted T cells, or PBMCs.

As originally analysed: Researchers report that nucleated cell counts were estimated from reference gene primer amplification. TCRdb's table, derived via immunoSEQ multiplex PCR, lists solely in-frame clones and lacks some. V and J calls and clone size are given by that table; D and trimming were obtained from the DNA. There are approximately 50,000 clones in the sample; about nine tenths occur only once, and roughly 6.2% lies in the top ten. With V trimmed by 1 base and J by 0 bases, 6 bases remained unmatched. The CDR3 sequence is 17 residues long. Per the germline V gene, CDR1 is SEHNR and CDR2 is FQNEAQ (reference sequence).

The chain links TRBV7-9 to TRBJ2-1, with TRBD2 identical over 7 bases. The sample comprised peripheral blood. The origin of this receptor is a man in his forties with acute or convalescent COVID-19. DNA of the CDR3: TGTGCCAGCAGCTTAGTCCGGAGCGGGGTCTCCTACAATGAGCAGTTCTTC. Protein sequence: CASSLVRSGVSYNEQFF.